These 11 T cell receptor beta chains were all obtained from the same sample, sequenced in a study of T-cell memory formation after mild COVID-19. TCRdb itself ran the 5' RACE reads through MiXCR, one entry per CDR3 protein. This sample has around 250,000 distinct CDR3 sequences, with under 20% found just once. Sequenced input: PBMCs or a T cell subset sorted from them (not recorded which). Receptors were obtained from a man in his late teens or twenties who had mild COVID-19 (a few samples of this study predate the infection). Cell type and time point are not known.

This clonotype was seen a few times. J is TRBJ1-2 and V is TRBV5-1; the D is unclear. This CDR3 spans 16 amino acids. The germline V gene has CDR1 SGHRS and CDR2 YFSETQ. V was cut by 0 bases and J by 1 base, with 13 bases left in between. The CDR3 DNA reads TGCGCCAGCAGCTTGGGCGACACCAGAGTTAACTATGGCTACACCTTC. Translation gives CASSLGDTRVNYGYTF.

This clonotype occurred a few times. The J gene is TRBJ1-4, the V gene TRBV6-2 or TRBV6-3; D perhaps matches TRBD1 (6 bases). V lost 8 bases to trimming and J lost 5 bases, with 9 bases between them. This CDR3 comprises 12 residues. The germline gives CDR1 MNHEY, CDR2 SVGEGT. CDR3 region: CASSQGNEKLFF. CDR3 coding DNA: TGTGCCAGCTCCCAGGGGAATGAAAAACTGTTTTTT.

This chain connects TRBV18 to TRBJ2-3; 12 nucleotides match TRBD2. Trimming cost V 0 bases and J 8 bases; bases outside gene matches: 18. The CDR3 has 20 amino acids. Germline V gene data show CDR1 as KGHSH and CDR2 as LQKENI. CDR3 DNA: TGTGCCAGCTCACCACCGCGCCTTGGACTAGCGGGGAAGCCCCAGCGTACGCAGTATTTT. Translated, it gives CASSPPRLGLAGKPQRTQYF.

The chain joins TRBV11-2 to TRBJ2-3, with 7 nucleotides matching TRBD2. Trimming removed 8 bases from V and 7 bases from J; junction bases left unmatched: 9. Germline V gives CDR1 SGHAT, CDR2 FQNNGV. The CDR3 loop spans 13 amino acids. CDR3 sequence: CASEPGGGNTQYF. DNA of the CDR3: TGTGCCAGCGAACCGGGGGGTGGGAATACGCAGTATTTT.

This clonotype was picked up many times. This chain links TRBV3-1 with TRBJ2-5; the D gene is possibly TRBD1 (6 bases). Germline V lookup: CDR1 LGHDT, CDR2 YNNKEL (reference sequence). The length of the CDR3 is 14 residues. V was pared by 4 bases and J by 5 bases, with 14 bases between. The CDR3 DNA reads TGTGCCAGCAGCCCCAGGGGTTTCGGGGAGACCCAGTACTTC. It codes for CASSPRGFGETQYF.

This clonotype was detected many times. The J gene is TRBJ2-1, the V gene TRBV11-2, with a tentative D call TRBD2 (5 bases). The CDR3 has 14 residues. Germline values: CDR1 SGHAT, CDR2 FQNNGV. V was pared by 3 bases and J by 5 bases, with 11 bases between. CDR3 amino acids: CASSLSDYHNEQFF. As DNA, the CDR3 is TGTGCCAGCAGCTTGTCTGACTATCACAATGAGCAGTTCTTC. Together with reference TRBV11-2 and TRBJ2-1, the CDR3 gives the full variable domain: EAGVAQSPRYKIIEKRQSVAFWCNPISGHATLYWYQQILGQGPKLLIQFQNNGVVDDSQLPKDRFSAERLKGVDSTLKIQPAKLEDSAVYLCASSLSDYHNEQFFGPGTRLTVL.

This clonotype turned up a few times. The CDR3 DNA reads as TGCAGTGCTAGACGCGAGCTTTCTGGCTACACCTTC. Protein: CSARRELSGYTF. V usage is TRBV20-1 and J usage is TRBJ1-2, with D uncertain. From germline, CDR1 is DFQATT and CDR2 SNEGSKA (reference sequence). V gave up 2 bases and J gave up 7 bases, with 11 bases separating them. The CDR3 extends over 12 amino acids.

This clonotype has at least ten counts. V gene TRBV5-1 combines with J gene TRBJ2-7; 10 nucleotides align to TRBD1. This CDR3 contains 13 residues. After removal of 5 bases from V and 11 bases from J, the junction contained 10 bases not matched to a gene. Germline V gives CDR1 SGHRS, CDR2 YFSETQ. This CDR3 reads CASSPDRGLHEYV. The DNA of the CDR3 is TGCGCCAGCAGTCCTGACAGGGGGCTTCATGAGTACGTC.

This clonotype was found a few times. V usage is TRBV14 and J usage is TRBJ1-2; maybe TRBD1 (5 bases). Trimming left V 4 bases short and J 8 bases short, with 20 bases between. Looked up from germline, CDR1 is SGHDN and CDR2 is FVKESK. The CDR3 length is 15 residues. The CDR3 region has the DNA TGTGCCAGCAGCCCTTGGGACTCCAAGGCTGAGGGCTACACCTTC. It codes for CASSPWDSKAEGYTF.

The chain uses TRBV6-5 and TRBJ1-2; no reliable D call. V lost 4 bases and J 3 bases, leaving 9 bases between the germline ends. The germline V gene encodes CDR1 MNHEY and CDR2 SVGAGI. The CDR3 has 13 residues. The CDR3 DNA reads TGTGCCAGCAGTTTTCGATTAGACTATGGCTACACCTTC. Protein: CASSFRLDYGYTF.

This clonotype was counted a few times. The chain recombines TRBV12-3 or TRBV12-4 with TRBJ2-5; 9 bases fit TRBD1. This CDR3 is built from 16 residues. Losses at the gene ends were 1 base for V and 7 bases for J; bases not matched to a gene: 10. The CDR3 DNA is TGTGCCAGCAGTTTAGGAGCGGGGACAGGGTTTCGGACCCAGTACTTC. This encodes CASSLGAGTGFRTQYF.